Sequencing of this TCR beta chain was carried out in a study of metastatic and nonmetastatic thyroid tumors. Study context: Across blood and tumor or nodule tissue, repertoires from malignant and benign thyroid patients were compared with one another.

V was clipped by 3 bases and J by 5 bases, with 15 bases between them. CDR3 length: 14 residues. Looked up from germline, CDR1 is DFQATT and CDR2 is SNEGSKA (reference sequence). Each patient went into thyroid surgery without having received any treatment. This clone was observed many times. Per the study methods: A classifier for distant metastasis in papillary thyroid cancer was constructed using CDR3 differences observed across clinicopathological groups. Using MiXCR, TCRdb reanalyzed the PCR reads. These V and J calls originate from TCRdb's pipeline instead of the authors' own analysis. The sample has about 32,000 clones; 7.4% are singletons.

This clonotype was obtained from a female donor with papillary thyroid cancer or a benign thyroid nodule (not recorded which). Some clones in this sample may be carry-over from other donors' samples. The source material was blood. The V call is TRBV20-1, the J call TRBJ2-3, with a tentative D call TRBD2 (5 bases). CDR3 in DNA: TGCAGTGCTAGCCCCACTGCACTAGGAGATACGCAGTATTTT. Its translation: CSASPTALGDTQYF.